This T cell receptor (beta chain) was captured by sequencing in a study of T-cell reconstitution after alpha-beta-depleted transplantation in children. Study findings and constraints: Roughly two months post-transplant, alpha-beta T cells reportedly originated from several hundred graft clones that had expanded. Newly produced T cells mostly provided counts and TCRbeta diversity after one year, as hyperexpanded clones declined. Certain patients had high TCRbeta diversity at day 60, and it came from recipient T cells and thymic progenitors that survived.

CDR3 length: 16 residues. The germline CDR1 and CDR2 sequences are SGHRS and YFSETQ. The V end lost 2 bases, the J end lost 1 base, and 14 bases lay between the germline ends. In this sample, this clonotype turned up a few times. Antigen unknown. Preparation of the TCRbeta library involved a method that used unique molecular identifiers. One entry per CDR3 protein results from TCRdb running MiXCR on the PCR reads. In the table there are hundreds of thousands of distinct CDR3 sequences, roughly 24% of which are singletons. This receptor was taken from a girl aged 2-15 years with Fanconi anemia, due to receive a stem cell transplant. This chain connects TRBV5-1 to TRBJ2-3, with a possible D match to TRBD2 (6 bases). Here the sequenced sample was PBMCs, taken before TCRalphabeta/CD19-depleted stem cell transplant. The CDR3 reads CASSFTRGGGTDTQYF. CDR3 nucleotide sequence: TGCGCCAGCAGCTTCACCCGGGGAGGAGGCACAGATACGCAGTATTTT.